This TCR beta chain was sequenced for a study of siplizumab effects on memory and regulatory T cells. Study-level results: The study found naive T cells seemingly more diverse than memory cells and seemingly major alloresponse contributors. The mapping of alloreactive clones to unstimulated subsets covered only a minor fraction of them.

Note on this clone: The target antigen is unknown.

The assay looked at about 10^5 TCR templates in each sample. Some clones are missing from TCRdb's copy, which holds only in-frame ones; the method was immunoSEQ multiplex PCR. This table holds some 97,000 clones, about 93% found once. The CDR3 is 14 amino acids. The V gene's germline CDR1 is KGHSH and CDR2 LQKENI. After removal of 3 bases from V and 9 bases from J, the junction contained 6 bases not matched to a gene. What was sequenced was Tregs sorted from blood. The genes are TRBV18 and TRBJ2-1; 9 bases match TRBD2. The receptor's source is a human donor in good health. CDR3: CASSPSGRRLEQFF. The CDR3 coding sequence is TGTGCCAGCTCACCTAGCGGGAGAAGACTTGAGCAGTTCTTC.